These T cell receptor beta chains were read from a single sample in a study of Ad26.COV2.S vaccination and SARS-CoV-2 variants. TCRdb's table, derived via immunoSEQ multiplex PCR, lists solely in-frame clones and lacks some. Of about 320,000 clones listed, 75% to 90% are singletons. Sequenced here: peripheral blood, sampled in a trial of Ad26.COV2.S vaccine versus placebo. Receptors were obtained from a person aged 18-60 years who received the Ad26.COV2.S COVID-19 vaccine or a placebo. Both conserved end residues are part of each CDR3.

CDR3 protein	V gene	J gene
CASSVGQGLDSPLHF	TRBV9	TRBJ1-6
CSATGLAEPSRHNEQFF	TRBV29-1	TRBJ2-1
CATRGGQGEQFF	TRBV24-1	TRBJ2-1
CASSLQLATNEKLFF	TRBV27	TRBJ1-4
CAWSYGQGGSPLHF	TRBV30	TRBJ1-6
CATSRDEAEETQYF	TRBV15	TRBJ2-5
CASSGGTSGSYEQYF	TRBV7-6	TRBJ2-7
CASSSGGGQGYYGYTF	TRBV5-4	TRBJ1-2
CASSRTANDEKLFF	TRBV7-3	TRBJ1-4
CASSFQGSGTEAFF	TRBV7-3	TRBJ1-1
CASSYSPLETEAFF	TRBV6-5	TRBJ1-1
CASSLAEGPKDGGYTF	TRBV5-1	TRBJ1-2